This T cell receptor beta chain emerged from a study of blood T cell repertoires in COVID-19. As for the study in general: Acute and convalescent COVID-19 specimens originated in the United States, Italy and Spain.

The authors' processing: From reference gene primer amplification, estimates of nucleated cell counts were derived. Data came from immunoSEQ multiplex PCR; TCRdb stores just in-frame clones and leaves some out. V, J and clone size reflect that table, while D and trimming were determined from the DNA. Among about 130,000 clones listed, 78% were seen once. This receptor was taken from a man aged 55 to 69 who had recovered from COVID-19. Sequencing input: peripheral blood.

The CDR3 here is CASSPDTGQGANGYTF. The CDR3 DNA is TGTGCCAGCAGTCCCGATACTGGACAGGGGGCTAATGGCTACACCTTC. The chain links TRBV3-1 (or the pseudogene TRBV3-2) to TRBJ1-2; TRBD1 aligns across 11 bases. This CDR3 is built from 16 residues. Germline V CDR1 and CDR2: LGHDT, YNNKEL (reference sequence). The V segment lost 6 bases and the J segment 6 bases; nucleotides outside the gene matches: 12.